This T cell receptor delta chain is drawn from a study of Vδ1+ human thymocytes. Extracted RNA was reverse transcribed into cDNA. Multiplex PCR used pooled V-gene forward primers and a constant-region reverse primer to amplify CDR3s. TCRdb reprocessed the multiplex PCR reads through CATT. The sample has 25,000 to 30,000 delta-chain clones, about 7.4% seen once. Thymocytes were sorted as CD3+ TCRVdelta1+ TCRVdelta2- after alphabeta T cell depletion. Vdelta1+ thymocyte sorts reached between roughly 96% and 99.6% purity. Study-wide results and limits: Despite high sort purity, about 20% of thymic T cell receptor delta sequences were Vdelta2. Thymic TRG and TRD repertoires appeared highly polyclonal, with Gaussian CDR3 length distributions.

V shed 2 bases and J 0 bases; nucleotides not matched to a gene: 13. This CDR3 comprises 19 residues. Looked up from germline, CDR1 is TSWWSYY and CDR2 is QGS. As to this clone: What it binds is not known.

The specimen sequenced was Vdelta1+ gamma-delta thymocytes from the thymus. Described subset: FACS-sorted CD3+ TCRalphabeta- TCRVdelta1+ TCRVdelta2- thymocytes. The chain couples TRDV1 to TRDJ1; 9 nucleotides agree with TRDD3. This sequence originates from a girl under three years old who had congenital heart surgery. The CDR3 coding sequence is TGTGCTCTTGGGGAAAGCCCTACGTACTGGGGGACTTACACCGATAAACTCATCTTT. Its translation is CALGESPTYWGTYTDKLIF.